One and the same sample provided the 32 T cell receptor beta chains below, sequenced in a study of identical twins. MiXCR was run by TCRdb on the 5' RACE reads, yielding one entry per CDR3 protein. The table lists 250,000 to 350,000 distinct CDR3 sequences, roughly 8.6% of them singletons, with 6% to 8.5% in the top ten. This sample was shared with a second study, whose subject was yellow fever vaccine responses in identical twins.

The sequenced sample consisted of CD8+ T cells sorted from blood. The receptors shown here come from a woman under 30 in good health.

The rearrangement joins TRBV29-1 to TRBJ2-7, with a weak D call TRBD1 (5 bases). Between the trimmed V and J ends, which lost 1 base and 9 bases, there was a span of 10 bases. The CDR3 extends over 11 amino acids. Germline loops: CDR1 SQVTM, CDR2 ANQGSEA. In DNA form, the CDR3 reads TGCAGCGTTGAAGTTCAGGGCGGGCAGTACTTC. It specifies CSVEVQGGQYF.

This clonotype was detected a few times. This chain links TRBV6-2 or TRBV6-3 with TRBJ2-7; a weak D match, TRBD2 (5 bases). Trimming cost V 4 bases and J 1 base, with 11 bases left between them. Per germline, CDR1 MNHEY and CDR2 SVGEGT. CDR3 length: 14 residues. The CDR3: CASSSARTSYEQYF. Written as DNA, the CDR3 is TGTGCCAGCAGTTCGGCCAGGACTTCCTACGAGCAGTACTTC.

This clonotype showed up just a few times. The chain uses TRBV10-3 and TRBJ2-3; 15 nucleotides agree with TRBD2. The germline V gene encodes CDR1 ENHRY and CDR2 SYGVKD. J lost 2 bases, V lost 6 bases, and 15 bases had no gene match. The CDR3 extends over 20 amino acids. This CDR3 is CAISEGRGLAGGPNTDTQYF. The CDR3 DNA sequence: TGTGCCATCAGCGAAGGAAGGGGACTAGCGGGGGGCCCCAACACAGATACGCAGTATTTT.

In DNA, the CDR3 is TGTGCCAGCAGTGAACTTGGTCAGAAGAACACTGAAGCTTTCTTT. Its translation: CASSELGQKNTEAFF. The gene calls are TRBV2 and TRBJ1-1; D call uncertain. Germline loops: CDR1 SNHLY, CDR2 FYNNEI. CDR3 size: 15 residues. V was pared by 2 bases and J by 1 base, with 11 bases between.

This clonotype was observed many times. The chain recombines TRBV12-3 or TRBV12-4 with TRBJ2-1, with D uncertain. The length of the CDR3 is 13 residues. Deletions cut 6 bases from V and 9 bases from J, with 15 bases between. CDR3: CASSELGMGEQFF. In DNA form, the CDR3 reads TGTGCCAGCAGCGAACTCGGTATGGGTGAGCAGTTCTTC.

The genes are TRBV27 and TRBJ2-1; 7 bases agree with TRBD1. J was trimmed by 7 bases and V by 4 bases; bases with no gene match: 4. Germline lookup yields CDR1 MNHEY and CDR2 SMNVEV (reference sequence). The CDR3 consists of 13 residues. The CDR3 region is CASSSGQANEQFF. CDR3 nucleotides: TGTGCCAGCAGTTCCGGACAGGCGAATGAGCAGTTCTTC.

Ten or more counts support this clonotype. The chain carries TRBV24-1 and TRBJ2-3; maybe TRBD2 (6 bases). V shed 5 bases and J shed 7 bases, with 18 bases lying between them. Germline V gene sequence: CDR1 KGHDR, CDR2 SFDVKD. This CDR3 is 15 amino acids long. The CDR3 coding sequence is TGTGCCACCAGTGTGGGCGGGATGGCCCCGCATACGCAGTATTTT. Translation: CATSVGGMAPHTQYF.

This clonotype was observed at least ten times. This rearrangement joins TRBV4-2 to TRBJ1-6, with TRBD1 identical over 7 bases. Unmatched junction bases numbered 6, after V lost 0 bases and J lost 7 bases. The CDR3 sequence is 16 residues long. CDR1 LGHNA and CDR2 YNFKEQ come from the germline V gene. CDR3 nucleotide sequence: TGTGCCAGCAGCCAAGAAACGGACAGGTCGAATTCACCCCTCCACTTT. Translating it yields CASSQETDRSNSPLHF.

This clonotype turned up a few times. The chain recombines TRBV10-3 with TRBJ2-1; the match to TRBD1 covers 7 bases. CDR1 ENHRY and CDR2 SYGVKD come from the germline V gene. V gave up 5 bases and J gave up 8 bases; unmatched junction bases: 0. This CDR3 comprises 11 residues. The CDR3 region has the DNA TGTGCCATCAGTCAGGGGGATGAGCAGTTCTTC. It is translated as CAISQGDEQFF.

The chain carries TRBV18 and TRBJ2-3; D not resolved. This CDR3 is built from 13 residues. Trimming pared 3 bases from V and 5 bases from J, leaving 9 bases between. CDR1 is KGHSH and CDR2 is LQKENI in the germline V gene. The DNA for the CDR3 is TGTGCCAGCTCACCGGGTCCGGTAGATACGCAGTATTTT. This sequence encodes CASSPGPVDTQYF. The full variable domain, in which reference TRBV18 and TRBJ2-3 provide the parts outside the CDR3, is NAGVMQNPRHLVRRRGQEARLRCSPMKGHSHVYWYRQLPEEGLKFMVYLQKENIIDESGMPKERFSAEFPKEGPSILRIQQVVRGDSAAYFCASSPGPVDTQYFGPGTRLTVL.

This clonotype was detected ten times or more. The V gene is TRBV9, the J gene TRBJ2-1, with D unresolved. This CDR3 is 18 amino acids long. V gave up 0 bases and J gave up 0 bases, with 16 bases separating them. CDR1 is SGDLS and CDR2 is YYNGEE in the germline V gene. The DNA for the CDR3 is TGTGCCAGCAGCGTAGCCTATGATATCGGAAGCTCCTACAATGAGCAGTTCTTC. Its translation is CASSVAYDIGSSYNEQFF.

Many counts were recorded for this clonotype. The rearrangement joins TRBV7-8 to TRBJ2-3; D is perhaps TRBD1 or TRBD2 (6 bases each). Germline CDR1 reads SGHVS; CDR2 reads FQNEAQ. CDR3 length: 17 amino acids. The V gene lost 0 bases and the J gene lost 2 bases, with 15 bases spanning the gap. CDR3 nucleotides: TGTGCCAGCAGCTTAGCGTCCGGGGGCCCCTACACAGATACGCAGTATTTT. This encodes CASSLASGGPYTDTQYF.

This sequence joins TRBV14 and TRBJ2-7; tentatively, D is TRBD2 (6 bases). The CDR3 contains 14 residues. Deletions cut 0 bases from V and 6 bases from J, with 12 bases between. Germline CDR1 and CDR2: SGHDN and FVKESK. The CDR3 nucleotides are TGTGCCAGCAGCCAAGATCTGGCGGGGATCGAGCAGTACTTC. Translated, it gives CASSQDLAGIEQYF.

The chain employs TRBV6-1 and TRBJ1-4; D ambiguous. CDR1 is MNHNS and CDR2 is SASEGT in the germline V gene. V was shortened by 6 bases and J by 5 bases, with 13 bases between the two germline ends. The CDR3 totals 14 residues. CDR3 sequence: CASSRRPENEKLFF. CDR3 DNA: TGTGCCAGCAGCAGACGGCCCGAAAATGAAAAACTGTTTTTT.

There are many counts of this clonotype. The V call is TRBV7-9, the J call TRBJ2-5; TRBD1 is a possible D gene (5 bases). The V gene lost 5 bases and the J gene lost 2 bases, with 12 bases spanning the gap. Germline V gene lookup returns CDR1 SEHNR and CDR2 FQNEAQ (reference sequence). CDR3 length: 14 amino acids. CDR3 amino acids: CASSGLTGQETQYF. For the CDR3, the DNA is TGTGCCAGCAGCGGGTTAACAGGACAAGAGACCCAGTACTTC. Combining the CDR3 with reference TRBV7-9 and TRBJ2-5 gives the whole variable domain DTGVSQNPRHKITKRGQNVTFRCDPISEHNRLYWYRQTLGQGPEFLTYFQNEAQLEKSRLLSDRFSAERPKGSFSTLEIQRTEQGDSAMYLCASSGLTGQETQYFGPGTRLLVL.

The chain is built from TRBV4-2 and TRBJ2-1, with a weak D call TRBD2 (6 bases). The V gene lost 0 bases and the J gene lost 4 bases, with 13 bases spanning the gap. The CDR3 is 16 residues long. Germline lookup yields CDR1 LGHNA and CDR2 YNFKEQ. The CDR3 DNA reads as TGTGCCAGCAGCCAAGAACGTAGCGGTGCGTACAATGAGCAGTTCTTC. As protein: CASSQERSGAYNEQFF.

The chain is built from TRBV24-1 and TRBJ1-4, with unresolved D. V was trimmed by 0 bases and J by 7 bases, leaving 2 bases between them. Germline-derived CDR1 and CDR2 are KGHDR and SFDVKD. This CDR3 has 12 residues. The CDR3 nucleotides read TGTGCCACCAGTGATTTGAGTGAAAAACTGTTTTTT. It translates to CATSDLSEKLFF.

This chain links TRBV11-2 with TRBJ2-1; TRBD2 matches 10 bases. Germline V CDR1 and CDR2: SGHAT, FQNNGV. The ends lost 5 bases at V and 2 bases at J; junction bases unmatched: 6. The CDR3 length is 16 residues. The CDR3 DNA reads TGTGCCAGCAGCACCTGGCTAGCGGGGGCCTACAATGAGCAGTTCTTC. It yields the protein CASSTWLAGAYNEQFF.

The chain joins TRBV27 to TRBJ2-2; 7 bases are a match to TRBD2. Germline lookup yields CDR1 MNHEY and CDR2 SMNVEV (reference sequence). V shed 6 bases, J shed 1 base, and the junction held 5 bases outside the gene matches. This CDR3 region has 15 residues. CDR3 bases: TGTGCCAGCAGAGGTACTAGCGTGAACACCGGGGAGCTGTTTTTT. It translates to CASRGTSVNTGELFF.

This clonotype was counted only a few times. The rearrangement uses TRBV30 and TRBJ2-5, with D possibly TRBD2 on 5 matching bases. Per germline, CDR1 GTSNPN and CDR2 SVGIG (reference sequence). The V gene lost 1 base and the J gene lost 3 bases, with 12 bases spanning the gap. This CDR3 is built from 14 residues. CDR3 in DNA: TGTGCCTGGAGTGATTCGGAGCGGAAAGAGACCCAGTACTTC. It specifies CAWSDSERKETQYF.

This chain joins TRBV11-2 and TRBJ2-7; D uncertain. Trimming cost V 5 bases and J 4 bases, with 6 bases left between them. The CDR3 spans 11 residues. Per the germline V gene, CDR1 is SGHAT and CDR2 is FQNNGV. CDR3 region: CASSELYEQYF. The DNA of the CDR3 is TGTGCCAGCAGCGAATTATACGAGCAGTACTTC. Variable domain in full (rest from reference TRBV11-2 and TRBJ2-7): EAGVAQSPRYKIIEKRQSVAFWCNPISGHATLYWYQQILGQGPKLLIQFQNNGVVDDSQLPKDRFSAERLKGVDSTLKIQPAKLEDSAVYLCASSELYEQYFGPGTRLTVT.

This clonotype was seen a handful of times. This chain links TRBV20-1 with TRBJ2-7; 7 positions match TRBD2. Germline values: CDR1 DFQATT, CDR2 SNEGSKA (reference sequence). This CDR3 comprises 13 residues. Trimming took 1 base from V and 0 from J; bases not matched to a gene: 0. The CDR3 DNA reads as TGCAGTGCTAGAGGCGGGGGCTCCTACGAGCAGTACTTC. Protein sequence: CSARGGGSYEQYF.

The rearrangement links TRBV29-1 to TRBJ2-6; no clear D. CDR3 length: 15 residues. Germline V gene sequence: CDR1 SQVTM, CDR2 ANQGSEA. Trimming took 1 base from V and 0 from J, leaving 7 bases between them. CDR3: CSVEVGSSGANVLTF. The CDR3 coding sequence is TGCAGCGTTGAAGTAGGGTCCTCTGGGGCCAACGTCCTGACTTTC. Filled out from reference TRBV29-1 and TRBJ2-6, the complete variable domain reads SAVISQKPSRDICQRGTSLTIQCQVDSQVTMMFWYRQQPGQSLTLIATANQGSEATYESGFVIDKFPISRPNLTFSTLTVSNMSPEDSSIYLCSVEVGSSGANVLTFGAGSRLTVL.

This clonotype was observed many times. The V gene is TRBV29-1, the J gene TRBJ2-1, with TRBD2 identical over 10 bases. Germline lookup yields CDR1 SQVTM and CDR2 ANQGSEA. The CDR3 extends over 15 amino acids. The ends lost 1 base at V and 1 base at J; junction bases unmatched: 1. The CDR3 DNA is TGCAGCGTTGAAGGGACTAGCGGTTCCTACAATGAGCAGTTCTTC. It translates to CSVEGTSGSYNEQFF.

This clonotype showed up many times. V is TRBV20-1 and J is TRBJ2-7; 8 bases agree with TRBD1. The CDR3 is 15 amino acids. Germline V gives CDR1 DFQATT, CDR2 SNEGSKA (reference sequence). V was pared by 0 bases and J by 3 bases, with 7 bases of the junction left unmatched. The CDR3 nucleotides read TGCAGTGCTAGAGATCCGACAGGGGACCTCTACGAGCAGTACTTC. It translates to CSARDPTGDLYEQYF.

This clonotype was counted between two and nine times. This chain links TRBV25-1 with TRBJ2-2, with D hard to call. V dropped 3 bases and J dropped 3 bases, with 11 bases sitting between them. The CDR3 contains 15 residues. CDR1 and CDR2 from the germline V gene are MGHDK and SYGVNS. DNA of the CDR3: TGTGCCAGCAGTGACCCCGGGTTAGACACCGGGGAGCTGTTTTTT. This encodes CASSDPGLDTGELFF.

This clonotype was seen at least ten times. This sequence joins TRBV10-2 and TRBJ2-6; D unclear. V was pared by 3 bases and J by 0 bases, with 3 bases between. The CDR3 is 14 residues long. CDR1 and CDR2 from the germline V gene are WSHSY and SAAADI. This CDR3 is CASSDRSGANVLTF. The CDR3 DNA is TGCGCCAGCAGTGACCGCTCTGGGGCCAACGTCCTGACTTTC.

This clonotype was seen a few times. The rearrangement uses TRBV24-1 and TRBJ2-2, with D tentatively TRBD1 or TRBD2 (5 bases each). In germline, CDR1 is KGHDR, CDR2 SFDVKD. The CDR3 is 14 amino acids. The germline V and J ends were trimmed by 5 bases and 3 bases, with 9 bases remaining between them. CDR3 nucleotides: TGTGCCACCAGTGTCGGGACCTACACCGGGGAGCTGTTTTTT. Translating gives CATSVGTYTGELFF.

This clonotype was found many times. The gene calls are TRBV4-3 and TRBJ2-1; D is unclear. The CDR3 spans 15 residues. The ends were cut back, 0 bases at V and 0 bases at J, with 6 bases in the middle. CDR1 and CDR2 (germline): LGHNA, YSLEER. CDR3 DNA: TGCGCCAGCAGCCAAGACGATTACTCCTACAATGAGCAGTTCTTC. Translation: CASSQDDYSYNEQFF.

This clonotype came up a few times. This chain links TRBV28 with TRBJ2-1; the match to TRBD2 covers 9 bases. CDR1 MDHEN and CDR2 SYDVKM come from the germline V gene. This CDR3 region has 18 residues. Losses at the gene ends were 2 bases for V and 1 base for J; bases not matched to a gene: 9. The CDR3: CASSLRSSGSVSYNEQFF. As DNA, the CDR3 is TGTGCCAGCAGTTTAAGGAGTAGCGGGAGCGTATCCTACAATGAGCAGTTCTTC.

This clonotype was counted between two and nine times. The rearrangement joins TRBV13 to TRBJ2-5; the D gene is possibly TRBD2 (5 bases). CDR3 length equals 17 residues. V was clipped by 2 bases and J by 3 bases, with 19 bases between them. Looked up from germline, CDR1 is PRHDT and CDR2 is FYEKMQ (reference sequence). DNA of the CDR3: TGTGCCAGCAGCTTACTTTTCAGTGCGTCGGGGAAAGAGACCCAGTACTTC. Amino acid sequence: CASSLLFSASGKETQYF.

This clonotype was seen only a few times. The V gene is TRBV6-1, the J gene TRBJ2-1; 8 nucleotides align to TRBD2. CDR1 and CDR2 from the germline V gene are MNHNS and SASEGT. V shed 7 bases, J shed 5 bases, and the junction held 7 bases outside the gene matches. This CDR3 comprises 14 residues. CDR3 loop: CASTQAGGDNEQFF. The CDR3 bases are TGTGCCAGCACCCAAGCCGGGGGGGACAATGAGCAGTTCTTC.